This T cell receptor (beta chain) derives from a study of blood T cell repertoires in COVID-19. About the research overall: Material from acute and convalescent COVID-19 was sourced from the United States, Italy and Spain.

Using immunoSEQ multiplex PCR, the repertoire was profiled, and TCRdb retains in-frame clones only, with some absent. The sample shows some 190,000 clones, 70% to 90% of them seen only once. Assignment of participants to cohorts was predicated upon participant-reported clinical history. Germline V gene data show CDR1 as SEHNR and CDR2 as FQNEAQ (reference sequence). Trimming cost V 5 bases and J 4 bases, with 8 bases left between them. The CDR3 is 12 amino acids. This TCR came from a man aged 25-45 years with acute COVID-19. The chain has TRBV7-9 and TRBJ1-2; no reliable D call. Material for sequencing was PBMCs or T cells enriched from blood (not recorded which). This chain's CDR3 is CASSNGIYGYTF. The CDR3 DNA sequence: TGTGCCAGCAGCAACGGGATCTATGGCTACACCTTC.